Each of the 29 T cell receptor beta chains below was sequenced from the same sample in a study of Ad26.COV2.S vaccination and SARS-CoV-2 variants. The sample's treatment: around 19 received Ad26.COV2.S at low or high dose, single or two shots; five or six received placebo; per-sample allocation not given. Day 63 after the first vaccine or placebo injection was the time point for sampling. Libraries were prepared by immunoSEQ multiplex PCR; TCRdb keeps only in-frame clonotypes and omits some of them. The sample consists of about 370,000 clones, approximately 90% of them appearing once. Here the sequenced sample was peripheral blood, taken in a trial of Ad26.COV2.S vaccine versus placebo. Receptors originate from a person aged 18 to 59 who received the Ad26.COV2.S COVID-19 vaccine or a placebo.

The chain recombines TRBV7-9 with TRBJ2-2; D is possibly TRBD2 (6 bases). This CDR3 is 15 amino acids long. The germline V gene has CDR1 SEHNR and CDR2 FQNEAQ (reference sequence). Trimming cost V 5 bases and J 1 base, with 11 bases left between them. DNA for the CDR3: TGTGCCAGCAGCCTGAGGAGGGGGAACACCGGGGAGCTGTTTTTT. This codes for CASSLRRGNTGELFF.

The rearrangement links TRBV29-1 to TRBJ2-3, with 10 bases that match TRBD2. J gave up 0 bases and V 7 bases, and 7 bases lay outside the gene matches. This CDR3 has 15 amino acids. Per germline, CDR1 SQVTM and CDR2 ANQGSEA. CDR3 sequence (DNA): TGCAGCGGATCACGGACTAGCGGTAGCACAGATACGCAGTATTTT. Translated: CSGSRTSGSTDTQYF.

This sequence joins TRBV19 and TRBJ1-2; D might be TRBD1 (6 bases). Per the germline V gene, CDR1 is LNHDA and CDR2 is SQIVND (reference sequence). V dropped 10 bases and J dropped 6 bases, with 12 bases sitting between them. The CDR3 extends over 11 amino acids. Written as DNA, the CDR3 is TGTGCCACCCACAGGGAAGATGGCTACACCTTC. It codes for CATHREDGYTF.

In this sample, this clone turned up once. This same CDR3 is encoded by further DNA sequences in the sample. The chain carries TRBV5-4 and TRBJ1-2; 7 bases map to TRBD1. CDR1 and CDR2 from the germline V gene are SGHNT and YYREEE (reference sequence). The length of the CDR3 is 13 residues. V lost 4 bases and J lost 2; bases outside the gene matches: 2. DNA of the CDR3: TGTGCCAGCAGCACGACAGGGAACTATGGCTACACCTTC. It specifies CASSTTGNYGYTF.

The chain links TRBV6-5 to TRBJ1-2; D gene unclear. Germline assignment: CDR1 MNHEY and CDR2 SVGAGI. The CDR3 extends over 13 amino acids. The V gene lost 3 bases and the J gene lost 3 bases, with 8 bases spanning the gap. The CDR3 DNA is TGTGCCAGCAGTTATTCGACACACTATGGCTACACCTTC. Its protein product is CASSYSTHYGYTF.

Written as DNA, the CDR3 is TGTGCCAGCAGCCACTCACGGGACATCCTCCCCAATCAGCCCCAGCATTTT. Its translation is CASSHSRDILPNQPQHF. V and J are TRBV3-1 (or the pseudogene TRBV3-2) and TRBJ1-5; D is possibly TRBD1 (6 bases). V was cut by 3 bases and J by 3 bases, with 18 bases left in between. This CDR3 contains 17 residues. The V gene's germline CDR1 is LGHDT and CDR2 YNNKEL (reference sequence).

This clone turned up a few times. The chain links TRBV19 to TRBJ2-7; the match to TRBD2 covers 7 bases. Looked up from germline, CDR1 is LNHDA and CDR2 is SQIVND (reference sequence). The V and J ends lost 4 bases and 7 bases, in that order; junction bases with no gene match: 7. The CDR3 has 13 amino acids. For the CDR3, the DNA is TGTGCCAGTAGTAGGGACTACTTAGGGGAGCAGTACTTC. Its protein product is CASSRDYLGEQYF.

V and J are TRBV27 and TRBJ1-2, with a weak D call TRBD1 (6 bases). Per germline, CDR1 MNHEY and CDR2 SMNVEV (reference sequence). The V and J ends lost 5 bases and 6 bases respectively, with 13 bases between them. The CDR3 contains 13 residues. The CDR3 is CASSRDRWDGYTF. The CDR3 DNA is TGTGCCAGCAGTCGAGACAGGTGGGATGGCTACACCTTC.

The chain combines TRBV4-1 with TRBJ1-6; 7 bases are shared with TRBD1. The CDR3 contains 16 residues. Losses at the gene ends were 3 bases for V and 5 bases for J; bases not matched to a gene: 7. Looked up from germline, CDR1 is MGHRA and CDR2 is YSYEKL. The CDR3 reads CASSQRITGDNSPLHF. The CDR3 DNA is TGCGCCAGCAGCCAGAGGATTACAGGGGATAATTCACCCCTCCACTTT.

The chain links TRBV19 to TRBJ2-2; TRBD1 matches at 10 bases. The trim removed 7 bases at V and 6 bases at J, leaving 20 bases unmatched. The CDR3 loop spans 19 amino acids. Per germline, CDR1 LNHDA and CDR2 SQIVND (reference sequence). DNA for the CDR3: TGTGCCAGTACCCCCGTGGGGGCGGGACAGGGGTATCTATCCGGGGAGCTGTTTTTT. Amino acid sequence: CASTPVGAGQGYLSGELFF.

This clone was counted once. The chain uses TRBV19 and TRBJ2-2, with 14 positions matching TRBD2. The trim removed 6 bases at V and 6 bases at J, leaving 12 bases unmatched. Germline V gives CDR1 LNHDA, CDR2 SQIVND (reference sequence). The CDR3 has 18 residues. CDR3 residues: CASRPPGLAGVRAGELFF. The CDR3, as DNA: TGTGCCAGTAGGCCCCCGGGACTAGCGGGAGTACGGGCCGGGGAGCTGTTTTTT.

This clone came up a few times. J is TRBJ2-7 and V is TRBV6-5; 7 nucleotides line up with TRBD1. The V gene end was trimmed by 6 bases and the J gene end by 3 bases; junction bases not matched to a gene: 8. Per germline, CDR1 MNHEY and CDR2 SVGAGI. The CDR3 spans 14 residues. As DNA, the CDR3 is TGTGCCAGCAGCCAACCGGGACAGAGCTACGAGCAGTACTTC. Translated, it gives CASSQPGQSYEQYF.

This sequence joins TRBV4-1 and TRBJ2-3; 7 bases agree with TRBD1. CDR3 length: 15 amino acids. The J segment lost 1 base and the V segment lost 3 bases, leaving 4 bases of the junction unmatched. CDR1 and CDR2 from the germline V gene are MGHRA and YSYEKL. The CDR3 is CASSQAGTGTDTQYF. In DNA form, the CDR3 reads TGCGCCAGCAGCCAGGCCGGGACAGGCACAGATACGCAGTATTTT.

The V gene is TRBV7-9, the J gene TRBJ1-4; D not resolved. The CDR3 is 15 amino acids. V was shortened by 1 base and J by 8 bases, with 14 bases between the two germline ends. Per the germline V gene, CDR1 is SEHNR and CDR2 is FQNEAQ (reference sequence). This CDR3 reads CASSLVRAPEEKLFF. Here the CDR3 DNA reads TGTGCCAGCAGCTTAGTCCGAGCCCCGGAGGAAAAACTGTTTTTT.

The V and J genes are TRBV28 and TRBJ1-3; D perhaps matches TRBD1 (5 bases). Trimming left V 5 bases short and J 8 bases short, with 19 bases between. CDR3 length: 15 residues. CDR1 and CDR2 from the germline V gene are MDHEN and SYDVKM. CDR3 DNA: TGTGCCAGCAGTACCTTCGGGACGTACGGGGACACCATATATTTT. It encodes CASSTFGTYGDTIYF.

The rearrangement joins TRBV12-3 or TRBV12-4 to TRBJ1-3; D remains ambiguous. CDR3 size: 13 residues. The V end lost 6 bases, the J end lost 2 bases, and 8 bases lay between the germline ends. The CDR3 coding sequence is TGTGCCAGCAGCCAAGCACCTGGAAACACCATATATTTT. This gives the protein CASSQAPGNTIYF.

The rearrangement links TRBV29-1 to TRBJ2-1; tentative D call: TRBD2 (7 bases). The CDR3 length is 11 residues. Per germline, CDR1 SQVTM and CDR2 ANQGSEA. CDR3 in DNA: TGCAACGGCGGGGGCCACAATGAGCAGTTCTTC. This encodes CNGGGHNEQFF.

The rearrangement uses TRBV5-6 and TRBJ2-7; maybe TRBD2 (5 bases). Trimming removed 0 bases at V and 2 bases at J, with 15 bases between. This CDR3 is built from 16 residues. Germline assignment: CDR1 SGHDT and CDR2 YYEEEE. The CDR3 protein is CASSLVSGSGTYEQYF. The CDR3 coding sequence is TGTGCCAGCAGCTTGGTATCGGGGAGTGGCACCTACGAGCAGTACTTC.

This clone was seen only once. J is TRBJ2-2 and V is TRBV11-3; no clear D gene. From germline, CDR1 is SGHNT and CDR2 YENEEA. V was shortened by 3 bases and J by 5 bases, with 10 bases between the two germline ends. CDR3 size: 14 residues. CDR3 DNA: TGTGCCAGCAGCTTTTCCCGTGGGACCGGGGAGCTGTTTTTT. This sequence encodes CASSFSRGTGELFF.

This clone was counted a single time. The CDR3 nucleotides are TGTGCCACCAGCAGAGACCTGGCGTCATACAATGAGCAGTTCTTC. Its translation is CATSRDLASYNEQFF. The V gene is TRBV15, the J gene TRBJ2-1; D is ambiguous. This CDR3 spans 15 amino acids. V was clipped by 0 bases and J by 4 bases, with 10 bases between them. Germline CDR1 is LNHNV and CDR2 is YYDKDF (reference sequence). The whole variable domain, remainder taken from reference TRBV15 and TRBJ2-1, is DAMVIQNPRYQVTQFGKPVTLSCSQTLNHNVMYWYQQKSSQAPKLLFHYYDKDFNNEADTPDNFQSRRPNTSFCFLDIRSPGLGDTAMYLCATSRDLASYNEQFFGPGTRLTVL.

The chain uses TRBV19 and TRBJ1-1, with D maybe TRBD1 (6 bases). The CDR3 consists of 13 residues. CDR1 is LNHDA, CDR2 SQIVND, per germline (reference sequence). Trimming removed 4 bases from V and 5 bases from J, with 11 bases in between. CDR3 amino acids: CASSRQGSTEAFF. CDR3 nucleotides: TGTGCCAGTAGTAGGCAGGGGAGTACTGAAGCTTTCTTT.

The table lists this clone with a few counts. The rearrangement joins TRBV7-9 to TRBJ1-5, with D unresolved. Germline V gene data show CDR1 as SEHNR and CDR2 as FQNEAQ (reference sequence). Trimming cost V 2 bases and J 3 bases, with 8 bases left between them. The CDR3 has 14 amino acids. The CDR3 sequence: CASSLTPANQPQHF. In DNA form, the CDR3 reads TGTGCCAGCAGCTTAACACCCGCCAATCAGCCCCAGCATTTT.

The chain employs TRBV5-1 and TRBJ2-7; TRBD2 agrees at 9 bases. Germline V lookup: CDR1 SGHRS, CDR2 YFSETQ. This CDR3 comprises 14 residues. V lost 4 bases and J lost 7; bases outside the gene matches: 9. CDR3 sequence reads: CASSPRGGLGEQYF. The CDR3 DNA follows: TGCGCCAGCAGCCCGCGGGGGGGGCTGGGGGAGCAGTACTTC.

This sequence joins TRBV10-2 and TRBJ2-5, with 13 nucleotides matching TRBD2. Trimming cost V 2 bases and J 1 base; bases outside gene matches: 7. The CDR3 is made up of 18 amino acids. Germline V gene data show CDR1 as WSHSY and CDR2 as SAAADI. DNA for the CDR3: TGCGCCAGCAGTGAGGGGGGACTAGCGGGATTCCTCCAAGAGACCCAGTACTTC. Protein: CASSEGGLAGFLQETQYF.

The table lists this clone with a count of one. The chain combines TRBV5-1 with TRBJ2-5; D not certain. The CDR3 is made up of 13 amino acids. The V gene lost 0 bases and the J gene lost 5 bases, with 8 bases spanning the gap. Per the germline V gene, CDR1 is SGHRS and CDR2 is YFSETQ. The CDR3 DNA sequence: TGCGCCAGCAGCTTGGGGGTCCTGGAGACCCAGTACTTC. Translating it yields CASSLGVLETQYF. Together with reference TRBV5-1 and TRBJ2-5, the CDR3 gives the full variable domain: KAGVTQTPRYLIKTRGQQVTLSCSPISGHRSVSWYQQTPGQGLQFLFEYFSETQRNKGNFPGRFSGRQFSNSRSEMNVSTLELGDSALYLCASSLGVLETQYFGPGTRLLVL.

The chain uses TRBV28 and TRBJ1-1; the D gene is possibly TRBD1 (5 bases). V was trimmed by 5 bases and J by 4 bases, leaving 14 bases between them. This CDR3 region has 14 residues. Germline loops: CDR1 MDHEN, CDR2 SYDVKM. The chain's CDR3 is CASSTDGGTTEAFF. CDR3 coding DNA: TGTGCCAGCAGTACGGACGGGGGGACCACTGAAGCTTTCTTT.

V usage is TRBV5-1 and J usage is TRBJ2-1; a weak D match, TRBD1 (6 bases). Trimming cost V 7 bases and J 5 bases, with 13 bases left between them. CDR1 is SGHRS and CDR2 is YFSETQ in the germline V gene. This CDR3 region has 13 residues. In DNA form, the CDR3 reads TGCGCCAGCGGGAAGGGGGAGAACAATGAGCAGTTCTTC. Translated: CASGKGENNEQFF.

This sequence joins TRBV23-1 and TRBJ2-7; D call uncertain. TRBV23-1 is noted as an ORF with a role that remains uncertain. With 2 bases removed from V and 1 base from J, the gap between germline ends came to 6 bases. This CDR3 is built from 13 residues. Here the CDR3 DNA reads TGCGCCAGCAGTCAAGACTCTTCCTACGAGCAGTACTTC. Amino acid sequence: CASSQDSSYEQYF.

J is TRBJ2-6 and V is TRBV9, with D unresolved. V was trimmed by 3 bases and J by 1 base, leaving 5 bases between them. Germline CDR1 is SGDLS and CDR2 is YYNGEE. The length of the CDR3 is 14 residues. CDR3 sequence reads: CASSAQSGANVLTF. The CDR3 region has the DNA TGTGCCAGCAGCGCACAGTCTGGGGCCAACGTCCTGACTTTC.